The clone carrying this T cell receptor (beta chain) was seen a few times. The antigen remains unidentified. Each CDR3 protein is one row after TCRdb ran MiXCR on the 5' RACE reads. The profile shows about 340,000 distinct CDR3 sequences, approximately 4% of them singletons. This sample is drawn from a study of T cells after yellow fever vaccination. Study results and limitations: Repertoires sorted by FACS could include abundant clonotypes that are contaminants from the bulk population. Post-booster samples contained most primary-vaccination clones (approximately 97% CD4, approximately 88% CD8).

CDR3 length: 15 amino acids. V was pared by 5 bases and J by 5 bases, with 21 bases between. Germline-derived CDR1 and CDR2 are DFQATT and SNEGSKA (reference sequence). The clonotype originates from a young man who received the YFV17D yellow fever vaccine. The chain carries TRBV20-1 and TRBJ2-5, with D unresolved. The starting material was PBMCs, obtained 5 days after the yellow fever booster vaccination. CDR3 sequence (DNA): TGCAGTGCTCTCAGAGAGCTCATGGAGTGGGAGACCCAGTACTTC. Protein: CSALRELMEWETQYF.